This T cell receptor (beta chain) derives from a study of metastatic and nonmetastatic thyroid tumors. Study as a whole: Thyroid patients, malignant and benign, had repertoires compared across blood and tumor or nodule tissue.

With MiXCR, TCRdb reprocessed the PCR reads. The sample has 30,000 to 40,000 clones, roughly 20% seen once. This clone has at least ten counts. Prior to thyroid surgery, none of the patients had received any treatment. CDR3 length: 14 amino acids. V was clipped by 2 bases and J by 3 bases; unmatched bases: 3. CDR1 is MNHNY, CDR2 SVGAGI, per germline (reference sequence). This receptor was taken from a female donor with papillary thyroid cancer or a benign thyroid nodule (not recorded which). Some clones in this sample may be carry-over from other donors' samples. Sequencing used blood. The chain has TRBV6-6 and TRBJ1-2; 7 nucleotides align to TRBD1. CDR3 nucleotides: TGTGCCAGCAGTTACAGGGGGCTCGACTATGGCTACACCTTC. This gives the protein CASSYRGLDYGYTF.